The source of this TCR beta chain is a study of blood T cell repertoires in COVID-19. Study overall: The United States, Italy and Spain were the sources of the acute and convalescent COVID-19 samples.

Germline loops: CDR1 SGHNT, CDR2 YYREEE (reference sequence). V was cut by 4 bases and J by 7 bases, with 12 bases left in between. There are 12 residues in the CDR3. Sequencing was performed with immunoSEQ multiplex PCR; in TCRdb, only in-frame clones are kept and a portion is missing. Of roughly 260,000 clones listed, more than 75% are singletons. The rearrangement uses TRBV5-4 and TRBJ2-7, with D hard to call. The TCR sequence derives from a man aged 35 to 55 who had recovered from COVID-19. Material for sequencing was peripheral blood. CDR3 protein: CASSVDLWEQYF. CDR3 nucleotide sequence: TGTGCCAGCAGCGTGGACCTATGGGAGCAGTACTTC.